This is a list of T cell receptor beta chains from one sample in a study of T cell repertoires in cytomegalovirus infection. These receptors' antigens are unknown. TCRdb analysed the reads with MiXCR anew, one entry per CDR3 protein. This table holds tens of thousands of distinct CDR3 sequences, about a fifth found once. Material: CD8+ T cells from cultured PBMCs, obtained from culture after CMV antigen stimulation. The origin of the receptors is a human donor in good health (CMV status not recorded). Some clones in this sample may be carry-over from other donors' samples. CDR3s include the opening cysteine and the closing phenylalanine or tryptophan. A D gene is named only where the DNA matches it firmly. Only part of the rows carry a size: once, few, many, or a class if the clone is expanded.

TRBJ1-2	14	NA	TRBV7-9	many	TGTGCCAGCAGCTTAGGAGTCGGGGACTATGGCTACACCTTC	CASSLGVGDYGYTF
TRBJ2-7	14	NA	TRBV7-9	few	TGTGCCAGCAGCTCCCGTACTAGTGCCTACGAGCAGTACTTC	CASSSRTSAYEQYF
TRBJ1-1	12	NA	TRBV29-1	many	TGCAGCGTTCCAGGAAGGAACACTGAAGCTTTCTTT	CSVPGRNTEAFF
TRBJ2-7	13	NA	TRBV9	NA	TGTGCCAGCAGCCCTCCTTCAGGCTACGAGCAGTACTTC	CASSPPSGYEQYF
TRBJ2-2	15	NA	TRBV6-1	many	TGTGCCAGCAGTGCCAACAGGGTTTTGACCGGGGAGCTGTTTTTT	CASSANRVLTGELFF
TRBJ1-2	14	TRBD1	TRBV27	NA	TGTGCCAGCAGTTTATTGCAGGGGGCAGTGAGCTACACCTTC	CASSLLQGAVSYTF
TRBJ1-2	15	TRBD1	TRBV11-2	few	TGTGCCAGCAGCGAGGCGGCAGGGGGAGGCTATGGCTACACCTTC	CASSEAAGGGYGYTF
TRBJ1-5	14	TRBD1	TRBV20-1	few	TGCAGTGCTAGAGATGGGACAGCAAATCAGCCCCAGCATTTT	CSARDGTANQPQHF
TRBJ2-7	14	TRBD1	TRBV30	few	TGTGCCTCATCCTGGACAGGGGGTTCCTACGAGCAGTACTTC	CASSWTGGSYEQYF
TRBJ1-5	16	TRBD1	TRBV7-9	many	TGTGCCAGCAGCCCCGGGACAGGGTATAGCAATCAGCCCCAGCATTTT	CASSPGTGYSNQPQHF
TRBJ1-3	15	TRBD1	TRBV5-5	many	TGTGCCAGCAGCTTTGAGGGGGCGCTTGGAAACACCATATATTTT	CASSFEGALGNTIYF
TRBJ1-5	13	TRBD1	TRBV27	few	TGTGCCAGCAGTGAAGACAGGGGTCAGCCCCAGCATTTT	CASSEDRGQPQHF
TRBJ2-1	15	TRBD2	TRBV20-1	few	TGCAGTGCTAGAGAGACTAGCGGGAGGGCGCATGAGCAGTTCTTC	CSARETSGRAHEQFF
TRBJ2-1	14	TRBD2	TRBV6-4	few	TGTGCCAGCTCGGCCAGCGGGGCGATCAATGAGCAGTTCTTC	CASSASGAINEQFF
TRBJ1-6	15	NA	TRBV27	NA	TGTGCCAGCAGCCAGACGACCTCAGGAGGTTCACCCCTCCACTTT	CASSQTTSGGSPLHF
TRBJ2-2	14	TRBD1	TRBV24-1	few	TGTGCCACCAGTGCATCAGGGGGCCCCGGGGAGCTGTTTTTT	CATSASGGPGELFF
TRBJ1-5	19	TRBD1	TRBV3-1	once	TGTGCCAGCAGCCCTAACCCCCGGGACAGCGAAACTAGCAATCAGCCCCAGCATTTT	CASSPNPRDSETSNQPQHF
TRBJ2-5	15	TRBD2	TRBV18	NA	TGTGCCAGCTCACCACCAGCGGGGCAACAAGAGACCCAGTACTTC	CASSPPAGQQETQYF
TRBJ1-6	15	NA	TRBV10-3	few	TGTGCCATCAGTGAGGCGACAGAACTGAATTCACCCCTCCACTTT	CAISEATELNSPLHF
TRBJ2-2	15	NA	TRBV4-3	few	TGCGCCAGCAGCCACGGGACCCTAAGTATCGGGGAGCTGTTTTTT	CASSHGTLSIGELFF
TRBJ1-5	13	NA	TRBV18	many	TGTGCCAGCTCAGGAACAGGGCAGCAGCCCCAGCATTTT	CASSGTGQQPQHF
TRBJ1-5	19	NA	TRBV5-1	NA	TGCGCCAGCAGCGAGTACAGGGCCCCGTCGATTATGGGCAATCAGCCCCAGCATTTT	CASSEYRAPSIMGNQPQHF
TRBJ1-1	14	NA	TRBV7-4	once	TGTGCCAGCAGCTTAGTTGGGACAAACACTGAAGCTTTCTTT	CASSLVGTNTEAFF
TRBJ2-1	16	TRBD2	TRBV28	few	TGTGCCAGCAGTTTAGCTGGACTAGCGGGGGGGGTTGAGCAGTTCTTC	CASSLAGLAGGVEQFF
TRBJ2-3	14	NA	TRBV19	NA	TGTGCCAGTACCAAGGGGACTCCGGCAGATACGCAGTATTTT	CASTKGTPADTQYF
TRBJ2-7	14	NA	TRBV9	NA	TGTGCCAGCAGCGACCGGGACAACTCCTACGAGCAGTACTTC	CASSDRDNSYEQYF
TRBJ1-4	13	NA	TRBV27	many	TGTGCCACGCACAGAGGGACTAATGAAAAACTGTTTTTT	CATHRGTNEKLFF
TRBJ1-4	13	NA	TRBV24-1	few	TGTGCCACCAGTGTTTCAGGAGATGAAAAACTGTTTTTT	CATSVSGDEKLFF
TRBJ1-6	15	TRBD1	TRBV5-1	many	TGCGCCAGCAGCTCCCGACAGGGGGCGGATTCACCCCTCCACTTT	CASSSRQGADSPLHF
TRBJ1-2	14	TRBD1	TRBV9	few	TGTGCCAGCAGCCAGGGGGGGGAGAGCTCTGGCTACACCTTC	CASSQGGESSGYTF
TRBJ2-3	18	TRBD2	TRBV10-2	many	TGCGCCAGCAGTACCCCACGGACTAGCGGGGGGAGCACAGATACGCAGTATTTT	CASSTPRTSGGSTDTQYF
TRBJ1-1	12	NA	TRBV7-9	many	TGTGCCAGCAGCTCCGCCGGGACTGAAGCTTTCTTT	CASSSAGTEAFF
TRBJ1-2	14	NA	TRBV12-3/TRBV12-4	NA	TGTGCCAGCAGTTTAGGGGGAGGGGGTATTGGCTACACCTTC	CASSLGGGGIGYTF
TRBJ2-1	15	TRBD2	TRBV7-8	many	TGTGCCAGCAGCTTAGTAGCGGGGGCTACTAATGAGCAGTTCTTC	CASSLVAGATNEQFF
TRBJ1-4	16	TRBD1	TRBV6-6	few	TGTGCCAGCAGTTACCGGGGACAGTCAACTAATGAAAAACTGTTTTTT	CASSYRGQSTNEKLFF
TRBJ2-1	12	NA	TRBV11-2	NA	TGTGCCAGCAGCTTATCTATGAATGAGCAGTTCTTC	CASSLSMNEQFF
TRBJ2-7	13	TRBD1	TRBV6-1	few	TGTGCCATCGACAGGGGGAATTCCTACGAGCAGTACTTC	CAIDRGNSYEQYF
TRBJ2-3	16	NA	TRBV7-6	many	TGTGCCAGCAGCTTAGTCCAGGGAGGTAGCACAGATACGCAGTATTTT	CASSLVQGGSTDTQYF
TRBJ1-1	13	NA	TRBV29-1	NA	TGCAGCGTTGACGCGGCGGCGAACACTGAAGCTTTCTTT	CSVDAAANTEAFF
TRBJ2-3	14	NA	TRBV18	many	TGTGCCAGCTCACGCGCTGGGAGTTGGGATACGCAGTATTTT	CASSRAGSWDTQYF
TRBJ2-1	12	NA	TRBV6-2/TRBV6-3	many	TGTGCCAGCAGTTGGGGTTACAATGAGCAGTTCTTC	CASSWGYNEQFF
TRBJ2-7	15	NA	TRBV27	NA	TGTGCCAGCAGTTTCGCGGGATCAGGCCGGTACGAGCAGTACTTC	CASSFAGSGRYEQYF
TRBJ2-7	11	NA	TRBV10-3	NA	TGTGCCATCATGGACAGCCAAGAGCAGTACTTC	CAIMDSQEQYF
TRBJ2-3	13	NA	TRBV30	NA	TGTGCCTGGAGTCCGTTAGCTATAGATACGCAGTATTTT	CAWSPLAIDTQYF
TRBJ2-3	16	TRBD2	TRBV4-2	many	TGTGCCAGCAGCCAATGGACTAGCGGGTCCACAGATACGCAGTATTTT	CASSQWTSGSTDTQYF
TRBJ1-5	14	NA	TRBV28	many	TGTGCCAGCACCCCCCGGGTCATCAATCAGCCCCAGCATTTT	CASTPRVINQPQHF
TRBJ2-6	20	NA	TRBV4-1	NA	TGCGCCAGCAGCCATCCCGGGACCATCTCTGGTAGGGCTGGGGCCAACGTCCTGACTTTC	CASSHPGTISGRAGANVLTF
TRBJ2-7	16	NA	TRBV4-1	NA	TGCGCCAGCAGCCAAGAAGGGAGCAGGGGGGCCAACGAGCAGTACTTC	CASSQEGSRGANEQYF